This TCR beta chain emerged from a study of T cells in Graves' hyperthyroidism and ophthalmopathy. In the study overall: Peripheral blood specimens were obtained at initial diagnosis, prior to any treatment.

This clonotype was observed at least ten times. The target antigen is unknown. From RNA transcripts, TCR beta CDR3 regions were amplified. The HTBI primer set was used in a first-round RT-PCR of the TCR CDR3. TCRdb re-called the multiplex PCR reads through MiXCR, storing one row per CDR3 protein. The data show under 450,000 distinct CDR3 sequences, with about 15% seen just once and 34% held by the top ten. Germline V CDR1 and CDR2: DFQATT, SNEGSKA (reference sequence). Trimming shortened V by 5 bases and J by 3 bases, and 10 bases separated the two germline ends. CDR3 length: 13 residues. The study's findings and limits: By a 13 V-J model, ophthalmopathy was set apart from stable hyperthyroidism. In the blood, most expanded thyroid clonotypes above 0.001 appeared as well.

The sample, blood from the first hyperthyroidism diagnosis, precedes any ophthalmopathy symptoms. This clonotype was obtained from a woman in her 30s with Graves' hyperthyroidism that later progressed to Graves' ophthalmopathy. The chain employs TRBV20-1 and TRBJ2-2, with D possibly matching TRBD2 (6 bases). Sequencing was carried out using blood. The CDR3 DNA reads as TGCAGTGCTTCGGGCGGGGACACCGGGGAGCTGTTTTTT. Encoded protein: CSASGGDTGELFF.